The entry that follows covers one T cell receptor beta chain sequence. This sample stems from a study of blood T cell repertoires in COVID-19. Original processing notes: Amplification from reference gene primers served as the basis for estimated nucleated cell counts. This table comes from immunoSEQ multiplex PCR, and its TCRdb copy is limited to in-frame clones, with some not included. The V and J calls and clone size are taken from that table; D and trimming were inferred from the DNA. Of under 200,000 clones listed, around nine tenths are singletons. Germline-derived CDR1 and CDR2 are LNHDA and SQIVND (reference sequence). The CDR3 has 11 residues. Deletions cut 4 bases from V and 13 bases from J, with 11 bases between.

The chain recombines TRBV19 with TRBJ2-1; D remains unclear. The sequence came from a man aged 55 to 70 with COVID-19, enrolled during active disease. Material: peripheral blood. This CDR3 is CASSTRQRQFF. CDR3 nucleotides: TGTGCCAGTAGTACGAGACAAAGACAGTTCTTC.